Below are 29 T cell receptor beta chains sequenced from a single sample in a study of blood T cell repertoires in COVID-19. Sequencing was performed with immunoSEQ multiplex PCR; in TCRdb, only in-frame clones are kept and a portion is missing. Here the sample spans 120,000 to 150,000 clones, more than 80% being singletons. Sequenced: peripheral blood. The source of these receptors is a man between 18 and 29 years old with COVID-19, enrolled during active disease.

The rearrangement links TRBV5-8 to TRBJ1-6; 10 positions match TRBD1. This CDR3 is built from 16 residues. V lost 4 bases, J lost 6 bases, and 7 bases stayed unmatched. Germline-derived CDR1 and CDR2 are SGHTS and YDEGEE. This CDR3 is CASSTGQGLVNSPLHF. Written as DNA, the CDR3 is TGTGCCAGCAGCACGGGACAGGGGCTTGTTAATTCACCCCTCCACTTT.

The genes are TRBV12-3 or TRBV12-4 and TRBJ1-2; D is perhaps TRBD1 (6 bases). V was trimmed by 3 bases and J by 6 bases, leaving 11 bases between them. The CDR3 runs to 13 residues. The CDR3 region is CASSFGRGNGYTF. CDR3 nucleotides: TGTGCCAGCAGTTTTGGGAGGGGGAATGGCTACACCTTC.

The chain uses TRBV6-2 or TRBV6-3 and TRBJ1-5; the D gene is possibly TRBD1 (5 bases). The CDR3 contains 15 residues. Per germline, CDR1 MNHEY and CDR2 SVGEGT. V lost 5 bases to trimming and J lost 0 bases, with 11 bases between them. The DNA for the CDR3 is TGTGCCAGCAGTCTACAGGTTTATAGCAATCAGCCCCAGCATTTT. Translating gives CASSLQVYSNQPQHF.

The chain uses TRBV6-5 and TRBJ2-5; the D gene is possibly TRBD2 (6 bases). The germline CDR1 and CDR2 sequences are MNHEY and SVGAGI. Trimming stripped 4 bases from V and 5 bases from J, with 14 bases between. This CDR3 spans 14 amino acids. DNA for the CDR3: TGTGCCAGCAGTTTACAACCGGGAGCCGAGACCCAGTACTTC. Its protein is CASSLQPGAETQYF.

The J gene is TRBJ1-5, the V gene TRBV20-1; the D gene is possibly TRBD1 (5 bases). Trimming stripped 3 bases from V and 7 bases from J, with 31 bases between. The germline CDR1 and CDR2 sequences are DFQATT and SNEGSKA (reference sequence). The CDR3 length is 19 residues. The CDR3 bases are TGCAGTGCTAGTCCAAACCGGATCAAGCAGGGCGAGTCATGGCAGCCCCAGCATTTT. Its translation: CSASPNRIKQGESWQPQHF.

V is TRBV2 and J is TRBJ2-2; TRBD1 aligns across 10 bases. This CDR3 is 17 amino acids long. With 8 bases clipped from V and 4 bases from J, the junction kept 13 bases outside the gene matches. Germline V CDR1 and CDR2: SNHLY, FYNNEI. CDR3 amino acids: CASSPWDRGLPTGELFF. Here the CDR3 DNA reads TGTGCCAGCTCCCCGTGGGACAGGGGACTACCCACCGGGGAGCTGTTTTTT.

This clone was detected only a few times. The V gene is TRBV24-1, the J gene TRBJ2-2, with TRBD2 matching over 7 bases. V trimming: 5 bases; J trimming: 5 bases; junction bases outside the gene matches: 1. The CDR3 is 13 amino acids. Looked up from germline, CDR1 is KGHDR and CDR2 is SFDVKD. For the CDR3, the DNA is TGTGCCACCAGTGCGGGGGGAACCGGGGAGCTGTTTTTT. Translation: CATSAGGTGELFF.

Regarding this clone: An end of the junction does not agree with germline; a read error may underlie this. V and J are TRBV6-2 or TRBV6-3 and TRBJ1-4; 10 bases are shared with TRBD1. This CDR3 comprises 15 residues. Per the germline V gene, CDR1 is MNHEY and CDR2 is SVGEGT. CDR3 protein: CASSYRDRGNEKLLF. CDR3 bases: TGTGCCAGCAGTTACCGGGACAGGGGCAACGAAAAACTGCTTTTT.

The genes are TRBV29-1 and TRBJ2-7; 8 bases match TRBD1. Trimming removed 5 bases from V and 4 bases from J; junction bases left unmatched: 4. CDR1 is SQVTM, CDR2 ANQGSEA, per germline. The CDR3 consists of 12 residues. The CDR3 protein is CSVRTGGYEQYF. The CDR3 DNA sequence: TGCAGCGTTCGAACAGGGGGATACGAGCAGTACTTC.

The table lists this clone with a count of one. The CDR3 is CASSFTIAGPISPDTQYF. CDR3 bases: TGTGCCAGCAGCTTCACAATAGCGGGACCTATCTCCCCAGATACGCAGTATTTT. The chain uses TRBV7-9 and TRBJ2-3; TRBD2 matches 8 bases. The CDR3 spans 18 residues. CDR1 is SEHNR and CDR2 is FQNEAQ in the germline V gene (reference sequence). Losses at the gene ends were 3 bases for V and 4 bases for J; bases not matched to a gene: 15.

The chain recombines TRBV4-1 with TRBJ2-7; TRBD1 aligns across 8 bases. Germline CDR1 is MGHRA and CDR2 is YSYEKL. The CDR3 loop spans 15 amino acids. V dropped 2 bases and J dropped 2; count of bases not matched to a gene: 5. CDR3 bases: TGCGCCAGCAGCCAAACCGGGACAGGCCCCTACGAGCAGTACTTC. Amino acids: CASSQTGTGPYEQYF.

This clone was counted a few times. The CDR3 is CASSHRTQGLGEQFF. The CDR3 coding sequence is TGTGCCAGCAGCCACCGGACCCAGGGGTTAGGTGAGCAGTTCTTC. This rearrangement joins TRBV3-1 (or the pseudogene TRBV3-2) to TRBJ2-1, with TRBD1 as a possible D gene (6 bases). CDR3 length equals 15 residues. Germline-derived CDR1 and CDR2 are LGHDT and YNNKEL (reference sequence). Between the trimmed V and J ends, which lost 3 bases and 9 bases, there was a span of 18 bases.

The chain has TRBV19 and TRBJ2-7; 9 bases match TRBD1. V dropped 3 bases and J dropped 5; count of bases not matched to a gene: 14. CDR1 is LNHDA, CDR2 SQIVND, per germline (reference sequence). This CDR3 region has 17 residues. CDR3 sequence: CASSMPNRGQSGDEQYF. Here the CDR3 DNA reads TGTGCCAGTAGTATGCCAAACAGGGGGCAATCTGGTGACGAGCAGTACTTC.

This clone has just one count. The gene calls are TRBV6-2 or TRBV6-3 and TRBJ2-3; no clear D gene. In germline, CDR1 is MNHEY, CDR2 SVGEGT. V dropped 1 base and J dropped 0 bases, with 5 bases sitting between them. This CDR3 has 14 amino acids. Here the CDR3 DNA reads TGTGCCAGCAGTTACTTGAGCAGCACAGATACGCAGTATTTT. It encodes CASSYLSSTDTQYF.

This rearrangement joins TRBV27 to TRBJ2-1, with 9 positions matching TRBD2. Germline V gives CDR1 MNHEY, CDR2 SMNVEV (reference sequence). The CDR3 consists of 15 residues. V gave up 7 bases and J gave up 4 bases; unmatched junction bases: 8. CDR3 sequence: CASNPGLAPYNEQFF. The CDR3 region has the DNA TGTGCCAGCAATCCGGGACTAGCCCCTTACAATGAGCAGTTCTTC.

The rearrangement uses TRBV6-5 and TRBJ1-1; maybe TRBD1 (6 bases). This CDR3 is 12 amino acids long. V was clipped by 6 bases and J by 11 bases, with 16 bases between them. Germline assignment: CDR1 MNHEY and CDR2 SVGAGI. CDR3 amino acids: CASRQGGLEAFF. The CDR3 region has the DNA TGTGCCAGCAGACAGGGTGGTCTTGAGGCTTTCTTT.

In its sample, this clone was seen once. The chain is built from TRBV7-6 and TRBJ2-1, with 9 bases matching TRBD2. The CDR3 is 17 residues long. Per the germline V gene, CDR1 is SGHVS and CDR2 is FNYEAQ. The junction had 4 bases not matched to a gene; V was cut back by 1 base and J by 0 bases. CDR3 in DNA: TGTGCCAGCAGCTTAGGGCTAGCGGGGAGCTCCTACAATGAGCAGTTCTTC. This sequence encodes CASSLGLAGSSYNEQFF.

The chain is built from TRBV3-1 (or the pseudogene TRBV3-2) and TRBJ2-7; 7 nucleotides agree with TRBD1. CDR1 LGHDT and CDR2 YNNKEL come from the germline V gene (reference sequence). V trimming: 1 base; J trimming: 5 bases; junction bases outside the gene matches: 8. The CDR3 length is 15 residues. The CDR3 region has the DNA TGTGCCAGCAGCCAAGCTACAGGGGCGTTCAACGAGCAGTACTTC. Amino acid sequence: CASSQATGAFNEQYF.

This chain uses TRBV2 with TRBJ2-7, with D possibly being TRBD1 (6 bases). V was trimmed by 4 bases and J by 3 bases, leaving 10 bases between them. There are 13 residues in the CDR3. Germline V CDR1 and CDR2: SNHLY, FYNNEI. The CDR3 loop is CASSGQVDYEQYF. CDR3 nucleotide sequence: TGTGCCAGCAGTGGACAGGTTGACTACGAGCAGTACTTC.

The chain joins TRBV27 to TRBJ2-7; possible D gene TRBD2, 6 bases. Germline V gene data show CDR1 as MNHEY and CDR2 as SMNVEV (reference sequence). The length of the CDR3 is 15 residues. The V gene lost 2 bases and the J gene lost 3 bases, with 14 bases spanning the gap. CDR3 nucleotide sequence: TGTGCCAGCAGTTTACGGGGGAGTGATCGCTACGAGCAGTACTTC. It specifies CASSLRGSDRYEQYF.

The V call is TRBV29-1, the J call TRBJ2-3; D is uncertain. V lost 3 bases and J 1 base, leaving 8 bases between the germline ends. The CDR3 is 13 amino acids. Per germline, CDR1 SQVTM and CDR2 ANQGSEA. Here the CDR3 reads CSVDARGTDTQYF. The CDR3 DNA reads as TGCAGCGTTGACGCCCGGGGCACAGATACGCAGTATTTT.

The chain uses TRBV7-2 and TRBJ2-3; 7 nucleotides align to TRBD2. Germline values: CDR1 SGHTA, CDR2 FQGNSA. Unmatched junction bases numbered 2, after V lost 5 bases and J lost 0 bases. The CDR3 is 14 amino acids. CDR3 sequence reads: CASSPGGSTDTQYF. CDR3 DNA sequence: TGTGCCAGCAGCCCCGGGGGGAGCACAGATACGCAGTATTTT.

This rearrangement joins TRBV2 to TRBJ2-2; D is undetermined. This CDR3 has 12 residues. Trimming stripped 3 bases from V and 5 bases from J, with 4 bases between. Germline V lookup: CDR1 SNHLY, CDR2 FYNNEI. The CDR3 loop reads CASSEETGELFF. In DNA form, the CDR3 reads TGTGCCAGCAGTGAGGAGACCGGGGAGCTGTTTTTT.

The gene calls are TRBV6-1 and TRBJ1-5; the match to TRBD1 covers 11 bases. The CDR3 runs to 19 residues. V was pared by 1 base and J by 5 bases, with 13 bases of the junction left unmatched. The germline CDR1 and CDR2 sequences are MNHNS and SASEGT. Here the CDR3 DNA reads TGTGCCAGCAGTGAAGGTGTGGACAGGGGGCAACCGGGCCATCAGCCCCAGCATTTT. Protein sequence: CASSEGVDRGQPGHQPQHF.

This clone was picked up many times. Other DNA variants within this sample encode the same CDR3. The rearrangement uses TRBV15 and TRBJ2-7; 11 nucleotides align to TRBD2. This CDR3 comprises 14 residues. Germline V lookup: CDR1 LNHNV, CDR2 YYDKDF (reference sequence). J gave up 3 bases and V 2 bases, and 0 bases lay outside the gene matches. CDR3 DNA: TGTGCCACCAGCAGAACTAGCGGGAGCTACGAGCAGTACTTC. Amino acids: CATSRTSGSYEQYF. Looking up the rest from reference TRBV15 and TRBJ2-7 gives the full variable domain: DAMVIQNPRYQVTQFGKPVTLSCSQTLNHNVMYWYQQKSSQAPKLLFHYYDKDFNNEADTPDNFQSRRPNTSFCFLDIRSPGLGDTAMYLCATSRTSGSYEQYFGPGTRLTVT.

This chain connects TRBV7-2 to TRBJ2-1; D may be TRBD2 (5 bases). V was trimmed by 5 bases and J by 0 bases, leaving 11 bases between them. Germline-derived CDR1 and CDR2 are SGHTA and FQGNSA. The CDR3 runs 15 residues. CDR3 DNA sequence: TGTGCCAGCAGCGACCAAACTAGCTCCTACAATGAGCAGTTCTTC. The encoded protein is CASSDQTSSYNEQFF.

The chain uses TRBV11-2 and TRBJ2-5, with a weak D call TRBD2 (6 bases). The ends were cut back, 4 bases at V and 9 bases at J, with 12 bases in the middle. Germline loops: CDR1 SGHAT, CDR2 FQNNGV. The length of the CDR3 is 12 residues. The CDR3 DNA reads TGTGCCAGCAGCTCCCCATCGGGGGCCCAGTACTTC. It codes for CASSSPSGAQYF. The entire variable domain, with the rest obtained from reference TRBV11-2 and TRBJ2-5, is as follows: EAGVAQSPRYKIIEKRQSVAFWCNPISGHATLYWYQQILGQGPKLLIQFQNNGVVDDSQLPKDRFSAERLKGVDSTLKIQPAKLEDSAVYLCASSSPSGAQYFGPGTRLLVL.

This chain uses TRBV28 with TRBJ2-7, with TRBD1 matching 10 bases. V was clipped by 6 bases and J by 2 bases; unmatched bases: 13. The germline V gene has CDR1 MDHEN and CDR2 SYDVKM. This CDR3 contains 17 residues. CDR3 amino acids: CASRFSHGTGDTYEQYF. For the CDR3, the DNA is TGTGCCAGCAGGTTTTCTCATGGGACAGGGGATACCTACGAGCAGTACTTC.

A single count supports this clone. This rearrangement joins TRBV5-6 to TRBJ1-2; TRBD1 matches 10 bases. Germline V lookup: CDR1 SGHDT, CDR2 YYEEEE. The ends lost 4 bases at V and 3 bases at J; junction bases unmatched: 12. This CDR3 has 17 residues. The CDR3 coding sequence is TGTGCCAGCAGCCCCCGGGACAGGGGCTCCATGTACTATGGCTACACCTTC. Protein: CASSPRDRGSMYYGYTF.